This T cell receptor beta chain was retrieved from a study of response to subunit inactivated influenza vaccine. Findings of the study overall: Only a handful of new T cells, the authors suggested, are recruited with each seasonal influenza vaccination.

TCRdb used MiXCR to reprocess the RT-PCR reads, holding one entry per CDR3 protein. The sample holds hundreds of thousands of distinct CDR3 sequences, 12% to 15% seen once. Turning to this clonotype: Its antigen is still unknown.

Germline V CDR1 and CDR2: SGHRS, YFSETQ. This CDR3 has 14 amino acids. Trimming pared 5 bases from V and 2 bases from J, leaving 13 bases between. The specimen comprised PBMCs from blood, sampled less than 15 days before vaccination. The origin of this receptor is a man aged 50 to 59 who received an inactivated influenza vaccine. The chain carries TRBV5-1 and TRBJ2-5; no definite D call. CDR3 in DNA: TGCGCCAGCAGTTCCCGACGGTCTCAAGAGACCCAGTACTTC. Protein sequence: CASSSRRSQETQYF. Together with reference TRBV5-1 and TRBJ2-5, the CDR3 gives the full variable domain: KAGVTQTPRYLIKTRGQQVTLSCSPISGHRSVSWYQQTPGQGLQFLFEYFSETQRNKGNFPGRFSGRQFSNSRSEMNVSTLELGDSALYLCASSSRRSQETQYFGPGTRLLVL.